This TCR beta chain was sequenced during a study of CD8+ T cells in alopecia areata. Sequencing templates came from extracted RNA that was reverse transcribed into cDNA. Produced via immunoSEQ multiplex PCR; TCRdb's table is partial and in-frame only. There are 140,000 to 150,000 clones in the sample; roughly 62% occur only once, and 5% to 7% lies in the top ten. CDR1 is MNHEY, CDR2 SMNVEV, per germline (reference sequence). V was clipped by 3 bases and J by 7 bases; unmatched bases: 4. This CDR3 comprises 13 residues. The sequencing used CD4+ T cells sorted from blood, collected at week 0. The gene calls are TRBV27 and TRBJ2-3, with 7 bases that match TRBD2. The clonotype was recovered from a human donor with alopecia areata. CDR3: CASSLTSKNTQYF. The CDR3 nucleotides are TGTGCCAGCAGTTTGACTAGCAAGAATACGCAGTATTTT.